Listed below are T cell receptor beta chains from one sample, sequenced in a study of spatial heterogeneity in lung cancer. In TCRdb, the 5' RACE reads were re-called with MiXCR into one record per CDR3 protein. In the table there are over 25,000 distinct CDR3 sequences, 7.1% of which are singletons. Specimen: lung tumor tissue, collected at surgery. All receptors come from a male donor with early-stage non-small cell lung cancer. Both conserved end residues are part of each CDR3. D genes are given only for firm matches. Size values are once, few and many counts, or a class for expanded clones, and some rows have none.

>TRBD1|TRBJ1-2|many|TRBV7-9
TGTGCCAGCAGCTTCGAGAGGACAGGGAAAGGAACCTTC
CASSFERTGKGTF
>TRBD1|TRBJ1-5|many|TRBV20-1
TGCAGTGCTAGAGAAAACAGGGGAGATCAGCCCCAGCATTTT
CSARENRGDQPQHF
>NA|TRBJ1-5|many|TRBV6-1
TGTGCCAGCAGTGAATGGGTCGGGGATCAGCCCCAGCATTTT
CASSEWVGDQPQHF
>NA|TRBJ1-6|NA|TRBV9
TGTGCCAGCAGCGAGGGCGTAGGGAATTCACCCCTCCACTTT
CASSEGVGNSPLHF
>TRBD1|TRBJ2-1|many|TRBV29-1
TGCAGCGTTTCACAGGGGGATGAGCAGTTCTTC
CSVSQGDEQFF
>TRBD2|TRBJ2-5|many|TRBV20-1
TGCAGTGCTGCGGGACTAGTCCAAGAGACCCAGTACTTC
CSAAGLVQETQYF
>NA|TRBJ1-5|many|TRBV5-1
TGCGCCAGCAGCTTGGGAGGGGAAGAGGTGAATCAGCCCCAGCATTTT
CASSLGGEEVNQPQHF
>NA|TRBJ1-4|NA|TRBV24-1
TGTGCCACCAGTGATGGTCTCGATCATGCAACTAATGAAAAACTGTTTTTT
CATSDGLDHATNEKLFF
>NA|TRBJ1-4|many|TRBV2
TGTGCCGTTCAAACCCCGGGTCGGGGAGGTGAAAAACTGTTTTTT
CAVQTPGRGGEKLFF
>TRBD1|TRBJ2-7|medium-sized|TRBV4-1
TGCGCCAGCAGCCGAGGACAGGGAGAAGGCTACGAGCAGTACTTC
CASSRGQGEGYEQYF
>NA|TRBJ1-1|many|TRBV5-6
TGTGCCAGCAGCTCTTGGACATCGGGGGACACTGAAGCTTTCTTT
CASSSWTSGDTEAFF
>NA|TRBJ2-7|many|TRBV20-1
TGCAGTGCTAGGTTGCCGAGCTCCTACGAGCAGTACTTC
CSARLPSSYEQYF
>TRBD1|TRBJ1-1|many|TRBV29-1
TGCAGCGTTGATCCGCCGGGACAGGGGGCGGGGGACACTGAAGCTTTCTTT
CSVDPPGQGAGDTEAFF
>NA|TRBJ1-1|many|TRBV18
TGTGCCAGCTCACCAGACTCAGGGTTTGCTGAAGCTTTCTTT
CASSPDSGFAEAFF
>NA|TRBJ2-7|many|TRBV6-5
TGTGCCAGCAGCCCCGGAGGGAGAGAGCAGTACTTC
CASSPGGREQYF
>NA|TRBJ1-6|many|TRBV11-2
TGTGCCAGCAGCTTCCGGCGCTCCTATAATTCACCCCTCCACTTT
CASSFRRSYNSPLHF
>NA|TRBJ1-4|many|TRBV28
TGTGCCAGCAACTCCCCTGAGGGGTCAACTAATGAAAAACTGTTTTTT
CASNSPEGSTNEKLFF
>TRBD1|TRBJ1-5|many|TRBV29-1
TGCAGCGTTAGACAGGGGGTCAATCAGCCCCAGCATTTT
CSVRQGVNQPQHF
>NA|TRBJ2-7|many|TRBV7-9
TGTGCCAGCAGCAATACAGGGTTGTCCTACGAGCAGTACTTC
CASSNTGLSYEQYF
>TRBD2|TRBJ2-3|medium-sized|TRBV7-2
TGTGCCAGCAGCTTTCTAGCGGGGTTCACAGATACGCAGTATTTT
CASSFLAGFTDTQYF
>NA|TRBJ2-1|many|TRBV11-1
TGTGCCAGCAGCTTAAACCCCGTCGGTTACAATGAGCAGTTCTTC
CASSLNPVGYNEQFF
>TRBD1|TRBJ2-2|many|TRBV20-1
TGCAGTGCCTTCCCGGACAGGGCCAGAACCGGGGAGCTGTTTTTT
CSAFPDRARTGELFF
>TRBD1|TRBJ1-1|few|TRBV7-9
TGTGCCAGCAGCTTAATGAGTCAGGGGGACGGGGCTTTCTTT
CASSLMSQGDGAFF
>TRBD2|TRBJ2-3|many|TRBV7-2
TGTGCCAGCAGCTTAGCGGGTAGCGGGGGAGGCACAGATACGCAGTATTTT
CASSLAGSGGGTDTQYF
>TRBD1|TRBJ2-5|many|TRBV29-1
TGCAGCGTGTTCAGGACAGGGCACGAAGAGACCCAGTACTTC
CSVFRTGHEETQYF
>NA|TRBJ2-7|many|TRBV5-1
TGCGCCAGCAGCTTGTCGGACGGTTACGAGCAGTACTTC
CASSLSDGYEQYF
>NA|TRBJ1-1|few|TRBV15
TGTGCCACCAGCAGATTGGGGGTAGACACTGAAGCTTTCTTT
CATSRLGVDTEAFF
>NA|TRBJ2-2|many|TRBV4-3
TGCGCCAGCAGCCGACAGGCGAACACCGGGGAGCTGTTTTTT
CASSRQANTGELFF
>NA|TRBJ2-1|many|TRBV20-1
TGCAGTGCACGTAGGGAGGAGCAGTTCTTC
CSARREEQFF
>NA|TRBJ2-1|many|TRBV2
TGTGCCAGCAGATTCGCACGGGGGAATGAGCAGTTCTTC
CASRFARGNEQFF
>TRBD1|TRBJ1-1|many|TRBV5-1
TGCGCCAGCAGCCGAACGACAGGGGAAATGAACACTGAAGCTTTCTTT
CASSRTTGEMNTEAFF
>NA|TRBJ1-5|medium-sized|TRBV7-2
TGTGCCAGCAGCGCCCGATATGGGGATCAGCCCCAGCATTTT
CASSARYGDQPQHF